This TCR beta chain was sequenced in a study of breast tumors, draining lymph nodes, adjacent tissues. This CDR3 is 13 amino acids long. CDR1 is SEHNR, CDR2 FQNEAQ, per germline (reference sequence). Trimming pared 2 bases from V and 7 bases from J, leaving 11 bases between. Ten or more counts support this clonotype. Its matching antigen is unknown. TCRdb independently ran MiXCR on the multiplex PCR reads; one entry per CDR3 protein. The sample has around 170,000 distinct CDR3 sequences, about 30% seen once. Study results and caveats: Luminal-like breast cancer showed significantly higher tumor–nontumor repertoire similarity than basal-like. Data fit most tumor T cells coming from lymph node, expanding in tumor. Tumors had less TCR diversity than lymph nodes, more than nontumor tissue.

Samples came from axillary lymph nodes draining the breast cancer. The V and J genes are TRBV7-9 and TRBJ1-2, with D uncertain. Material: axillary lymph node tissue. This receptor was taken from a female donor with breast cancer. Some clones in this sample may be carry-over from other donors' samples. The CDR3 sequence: CASSLISNLGYTF. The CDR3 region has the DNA TGTGCCAGCAGCTTAATAAGCAACCTTGGCTACACCTTC.